This TCR beta chain came from a study of OX40 agonist ivuxolimab in advanced cancers. Study context: Aged about 20 to 85 with a mean of around 60 years, they were about 80% male. Study-wide results and limits: More expanded clones were seen, on average, in CD8+ T cells than in CD4+. Patients who responded partially at 0.1-3.0 mg/kg showed clonal expansion ranking among the lowest.

Excluded were patients having autoimmune disease history or systemic immunosuppression. Per the germline V gene, CDR1 is MNHEY and CDR2 is SMNVEV (reference sequence). V lost 6 bases, J lost 6 bases, and 19 bases lay in between. CDR3 size: 15 residues. Concerning this clone itself: Its antigen is still unknown.

Libraries were prepared by immunoSEQ multiplex PCR; TCRdb keeps only in-frame clonotypes and omits some of them. The top ten clones hold about 42% of a sample with some 5,000 clones, roughly 90% of them seen once. The material sequenced was CD4+ or CD8+ T cells sorted from blood, taken in a trial of the OX40 agonist ivuxolimab. The TCR comes from an adult with an advanced solid tumor such as melanoma, head and neck, liver or kidney cancer. The genes are TRBV27 and TRBJ2-3; tentative D call: TRBD2 (5 bases). The DNA of the CDR3 is TGTGCCAGCAGCCCAGACGGGGTCTGGCGGGATACGCAGTATTTT. Its translation is CASSPDGVWRDTQYF.